A selection of T cell receptor beta chains follows, all from one sample in a study of T-cell memory formation after mild COVID-19. From the 5' RACE reads, TCRdb called clonotypes with MiXCR, one entry per CDR3 protein. There are almost 250,000 distinct CDR3 sequences in the sample; 15% to 17% occur only once, and 2.1% lies in the top ten. The sample consisted of PBMCs or a T cell subset sorted from them (not recorded which). All receptors come from an adult woman who had mild COVID-19 (a few samples of this study predate the infection). Cell type and time point are not known. Each CDR3 is given with its conserved first and last residue. A D gene is named only where the DNA matches it firmly. Clone size appears in some rows only: once, few, many, or a class for an expanded clone.

V gene	D gene	clone size	J gene	CDR3 protein	CDR3 DNA
TRBV20-1	.	.	TRBJ2-1	CSARGEVYEQFF	TGCAGTGCTAGAGGAGAAGTTTATGAGCAGTTCTTC
TRBV12-3/TRBV12-4	.	.	TRBJ1-2	CASSPLGGSYGYTF	TGTGCCAGCAGTCCACTAGGGGGATCCTATGGCTACACCTTC
TRBV29-1	.	.	TRBJ2-1	CSGDSYNEQFF	TGCAGCGGTGACAGTTACAATGAGCAGTTCTTC
TRBV5-1	TRBD1	.	TRBJ1-2	CASRGPGQGSYGYTF	TGCGCCAGCCGGGGACCGGGACAGGGGTCTTATGGCTACACCTTC
TRBV30	.	few	TRBJ1-3	CAWSMGPGDTIYF	TGTGCCTGGAGCATGGGACCAGGGGACACCATATATTTT
TRBV7-3	.	.	TRBJ1-2	CASSPTGGLGYGYTF	TGTGCCAGCAGCCCAACCGGGGGCCTAGGGTATGGCTACACCTTC
TRBV7-2	.	.	TRBJ2-1	CASSLTSFNNEQFF	TGTGCCAGTTCTCTGACTTCCTTCAACAATGAGCAGTTCTTC
TRBV7-2	.	.	TRBJ2-1	CASSLSISGTYNEQFF	TGTGCCAGCAGCTTAAGTATCTCGGGGACCTACAATGAGCAGTTCTTC
TRBV10-3	TRBD1	few	TRBJ2-1	CAISEGMGTANNEQFF	TGTGCCATCAGTGAGGGCATGGGGACAGCTAACAATGAGCAGTTCTTC
TRBV18	TRBD2	few	TRBJ2-3	CASSPATSGGGDTQYF	TGTGCCAGCTCACCAGCGACTAGCGGAGGGGGGGATACGCAGTATTTT
TRBV5-1	.	few	TRBJ1-3	CASSLAVGGGPGNTIYF	TGCGCCAGCAGCTTGGCCGTAGGAGGAGGACCTGGAAACACCATATATTTT
TRBV6-2/TRBV6-3	.	.	TRBJ2-3	CASRLVDTQYF	TGTGCCAGCAGACTCGTGGATACGCAGTATTTT
TRBV29-1	.	.	TRBJ1-1	CSVEVLENTEAFF	TGCAGCGTTGAAGTCTTAGAGAACACTGAAGCTTTCTTT
TRBV30	.	.	TRBJ1-2	CANGGSYGYTF	TGTGCCAACGGGGGGAGCTATGGCTACACCTTC
TRBV30	TRBD1	few	TRBJ2-2	CAWSGQGAGELFF	TGTGCCTGGTCTGGACAGGGCGCCGGGGAGCTGTTTTTT
TRBV20-1	.	few	TRBJ2-7	CSGVARNEQYF	TGCAGTGGAGTAGCGAGGAACGAGCAGTACTTC